Listed here are 10 T cell receptor beta chains from one sample, sequenced in a study of cytomegalovirus exposure and HLA in healthy donors. The PCR used 60 Vbeta and 13 Jbeta primers. Measured with immunoSEQ multiplex PCR; TCRdb has only the in-frame clones, and not every one. The sample includes some 200,000 clones, 65% to 80% of them seen just once. The specimen sequenced was PBMCs. The receptors stem from a man aged 40-50 years in good health and CMV-seronegative.

This chain's CDR3 is CASSRQGANQPQHF. As DNA, the CDR3 is TGTGCCAGCAGTAGACAGGGGGCGAATCAGCCCCAGCATTTT. The genes are TRBV27 and TRBJ1-5; 10 bases line up with TRBD1. Germline V gives CDR1 MNHEY, CDR2 SMNVEV (reference sequence). J was trimmed by 4 bases and V by 5 bases; bases with no gene match: 2. The CDR3 totals 14 residues.

The CDR3 is CASSEAFLTSGRITGQFF. DNA of the CDR3: TGTGCCAGCAGTGAAGCGTTTTTGACTAGCGGGAGAATTACCGGACAGTTCTTC. The chain couples TRBV2 to TRBJ2-1; 12 positions match TRBD2. Germline CDR1 reads SNHLY; CDR2 reads FYNNEI. Trimming cost V 0 bases and J 13 bases; bases outside gene matches: 16. This CDR3 has 18 residues.

V and J are TRBV7-8 and TRBJ2-5; 8 bases match TRBD1. The germline V gene has CDR1 SGHVS and CDR2 FQNEAQ. The CDR3 runs 15 residues. V gave up 5 bases and J gave up 5 bases; unmatched junction bases: 10. DNA of the CDR3: TGTGCCAGCAGCCTGCGACAGGGGTTATGGGAGACCCAGTACTTC. This translates into CASSLRQGLWETQYF.

The J gene is TRBJ2-3, the V gene TRBV7-9; 12 bases fit TRBD2. Germline-derived CDR1 and CDR2 are SEHNR and FQNEAQ (reference sequence). V shed 6 bases, J shed 4 bases, and the junction held 8 bases outside the gene matches. This CDR3 contains 16 residues. The CDR3 protein is CASRNGLAGRADTQYF. The CDR3 DNA follows: TGTGCCAGCAGAAATGGACTAGCGGGGAGAGCAGATACGCAGTATTTT. The whole variable domain, filled in from reference TRBV7-9 and TRBJ2-3, reads DTGVSQNPRHKITKRGQNVTFRCDPISEHNRLYWYRQTLGQGPEFLTYFQNEAQLEKSRLLSDRFSAERPKGSFSTLEIQRTEQGDSAMYLCASRNGLAGRADTQYFGPGTRLTVL.

In its sample, this clone was seen a few times. V is TRBV7-8 and J is TRBJ2-5; a possible D gene is TRBD2 (7 bases). The CDR3 runs 15 residues. Germline V gene sequence: CDR1 SGHVS, CDR2 FQNEAQ. Trimming shortened V by 3 bases and J by 0 bases, and 11 bases separated the two germline ends. This chain's CDR3 is CASSLRGQNQETQYF. The CDR3 DNA reads as TGTGCCAGCAGCTTGCGGGGGCAAAACCAAGAGACCCAGTACTTC. Together with reference TRBV7-8 and TRBJ2-5, the CDR3 gives the full variable domain: GAGVSQSPRYKVAKRGQDVALRCDPISGHVSLFWYQQALGQGPEFLTYFQNEAQLDKSGLPSDRFFAERPEGSVSTLKIQRTQQEDSAVYLCASSLRGQNQETQYFGPGTRLLVL.

CDR3 sequence reads: CASSLLRDTYGYTF. For the CDR3, the DNA is TGTGCCAGCAGTTTACTCAGGGATACCTATGGCTACACCTTC. The V gene is TRBV28, the J gene TRBJ1-2; tentative D call: TRBD1 (5 bases). The CDR3 is 14 residues long. Trimming pared 2 bases from V and 4 bases from J, leaving 11 bases between. The germline V gene has CDR1 MDHEN and CDR2 SYDVKM.

The DNA for the CDR3 is TGTGCCAGTAGTGCGGCAGAAACTAACTATGGCTACACCTTC. Protein product: CASSAAETNYGYTF. The J gene is TRBJ1-2, the V gene TRBV19, with D hard to call. Germline-derived CDR1 and CDR2 are LNHDA and SQIVND (reference sequence). Trimming removed 5 bases from V and 0 bases from J, with 10 bases in between. The CDR3 is 14 residues long.

The V call is TRBV5-4, the J call TRBJ2-3, with 9 bases lining up with TRBD2. V lost 0 bases and J lost 3; bases outside the gene matches: 8. CDR1 and CDR2 (germline): SGHNT, YYREEE (reference sequence). This CDR3 has 17 amino acids. CDR3 nucleotides: TGTGCCAGCAGCTTGGCCGGGGTGGCGGGGGGGACAGATACGCAGTATTTT. It yields the protein CASSLAGVAGGTDTQYF.

The CDR3 region has the DNA TGTGCCATCAGTTCTACCGGGACAGGGGGCTACGAGCAGTACTTC. Residues: CAISSTGTGGYEQYF. The rearrangement joins TRBV10-3 to TRBJ2-7, with 11 nucleotides matching TRBD1. J was trimmed by 3 bases and V by 5 bases; bases with no gene match: 6. The V gene's germline CDR1 is ENHRY and CDR2 SYGVKD. The CDR3 has 15 amino acids.

The chain recombines TRBV27 with TRBJ2-5, with D tentatively TRBD1 (6 bases). The V end was cut by 2 bases, the J end by 1 base, with 17 bases between. Germline CDR1 is MNHEY and CDR2 is SMNVEV (reference sequence). This CDR3 has 17 amino acids. DNA of the CDR3: TGTGCCAGCAGTTTAAGGGTCAGGGGAAGTCTCCAAGAGACCCAGTACTTC. Amino acids: CASSLRVRGSLQETQYF.